Listed here are 21 T cell receptor beta chains from one sample, sequenced in a study of regulatory T cells in long-lasting Graves disease. As for time point: newly diagnosed GD, antithyroid drugs for less than 3 months. Making the TCR library involved RNA that had been extracted from PBMCs. Libraries of TCR beta came from iRepertoire HTBI primers plus Arm-PCR of CDR3 regions. A single record per CDR3 protein comes from TCRdb applying MiXCR to the multiplex PCR reads. The data show roughly 350,000 distinct CDR3 sequences, 16% seen once. This sample was shared with a second study, whose subject was T cells in Graves' hyperthyroidism and ophthalmopathy.

The sequencing here drew on peripheral blood mononuclear cells (PBMCs), taken at new diagnosis, from a patient treated with antithyroid drugs. The origin of the receptors is a woman aged 18-30 years with Graves disease.

This clonotype was seen at least ten times. CDR3 DNA: TGTGCCAGCAGCCAGGGACAAATTAATGAAAAACTGTTTTTT. Translation: CASSQGQINEKLFF. The chain joins TRBV7-8 to TRBJ1-4; possible D gene TRBD1, 6 bases. V was clipped by 5 bases and J by 4 bases, with 11 bases between them. The CDR3 consists of 14 residues. Germline V lookup: CDR1 SGHVS, CDR2 FQNEAQ.

This clonotype was observed at least ten times. The gene calls are TRBV18 and TRBJ2-7; 9 nucleotides agree with TRBD1. Germline V CDR1 and CDR2: KGHSH, LQKENI. Trimming removed 6 bases from V and 3 bases from J; junction bases left unmatched: 9. The length of the CDR3 is 15 residues. This CDR3 is CASSLRDRDIYEQYF. The DNA of the CDR3 is TGTGCCAGCTCCCTCCGGGACAGGGACATCTACGAGCAGTACTTC. Based on the CDR3 plus reference TRBV18 and TRBJ2-7, the full variable domain is NAGVMQNPRHLVRRRGQEARLRCSPMKGHSHVYWYRQLPEEGLKFMVYLQKENIIDESGMPKERFSAEFPKEGPSILRIQQVVRGDSAAYFCASSLRDRDIYEQYFGPGTRLTVT.

This clonotype was seen ten or more times. The rearrangement uses TRBV20-1 and TRBJ1-5; D remains ambiguous. The CDR3 totals 13 residues. Germline CDR1 and CDR2: DFQATT and SNEGSKA (reference sequence). V was pared by 3 bases and J by 0 bases, with 6 bases between. CDR3 DNA sequence: TGCAGTGCTAGCGAAAGTAGCAATCAGCCCCAGCATTTT. This gives the protein CSASESSNQPQHF.

This clonotype has at least ten counts. The chain recombines TRBV7-6 with TRBJ2-5, with a weak D call TRBD1 (5 bases). V was trimmed by 1 base and J by 1 base, leaving 16 bases between them. CDR3 length equals 17 residues. CDR1 is SGHVS and CDR2 is FNYEAQ in the germline V gene. The CDR3 DNA reads TGTGCCAGCAGCTTAGTCCCAGGGCCGAGTTCCCAAGAGACCCAGTACTTC. It specifies CASSLVPGPSSQETQYF.

This clonotype has ten or more counts. The chain is built from TRBV7-8 and TRBJ2-3; TRBD2 might be the D (6 bases). The germline V gene encodes CDR1 SGHVS and CDR2 FQNEAQ. The CDR3 is 18 residues long. V was cut by 5 bases and J by 2 bases, with 23 bases left in between. The CDR3 is CASSPIGSGVYPTDTQYF. CDR3 in DNA: TGTGCCAGCAGCCCAATCGGGAGTGGGGTTTACCCCACAGATACGCAGTATTTT.

This rearrangement joins TRBV19 to TRBJ1-5; 7 nucleotides match TRBD1. CDR3 size: 19 residues. In germline, CDR1 is LNHDA, CDR2 SQIVND (reference sequence). Losses at the gene ends were 3 bases for V and 4 bases for J; bases not matched to a gene: 18. The CDR3 loop reads CASSIGGVQTGTENQPQHF. The CDR3 DNA reads as TGTGCCAGTAGTATCGGGGGGGTCCAAACCGGGACAGAAAATCAGCCCCAGCATTTT.

The rearrangement uses TRBV6-1 and TRBJ1-6; a weak D match, TRBD1 (6 bases). The CDR3 runs 14 residues. V was shortened by 4 bases and J by 7 bases, with 11 bases between the two germline ends. Germline CDR1 reads MNHNS; CDR2 reads SASEGT. The CDR3 DNA follows: TGTGCCAGCAGTGTGCAGGGGAAAAATTCACCCCTCCACTTT. This sequence encodes CASSVQGKNSPLHF.

This clonotype showed up many times. The chain recombines TRBV2 with TRBJ1-5, with D possibly TRBD1 on 6 matching bases. V lost 5 bases, J lost 3 bases, and 11 bases lay in between. The CDR3 consists of 14 residues. The germline gives CDR1 SNHLY, CDR2 FYNNEI. DNA for the CDR3: TGTGCCAGCAGTCACGACAGGCTCAATCAGCCCCAGCATTTT. Amino acids: CASSHDRLNQPQHF.

This clonotype has a count of ten or more. V gene TRBV18 combines with J gene TRBJ2-1, with D possibly matching TRBD1 (5 bases). This CDR3 is built from 13 residues. V lost 0 bases, J lost 9 bases, and 9 bases lay in between. The germline V gene has CDR1 KGHSH and CDR2 LQKENI. The CDR3 here is CASSPPGQGEQFF. The CDR3 bases are TGTGCCAGCTCACCACCGGGGCAGGGTGAGCAGTTCTTC.

Concerning this clonotype: This may be a read error: a much more frequent sequence differs by one nucleotide. The chain joins TRBV12-3 or TRBV12-4 to TRBJ1-2; no firm D call. The length of the CDR3 is 11 residues. This CDR3 is CASSFEGGYAF. CDR3 sequence (DNA): TGTGCCAGCAGTTTTGAGGGAGGCTACGCCTTC.

This clonotype was observed at least ten times. The CDR3 region has the DNA TGTGCCAGCTCAGCATCTACAGGAAACCCTCAGCCCCAGCATTTT. It encodes CASSASTGNPQPQHF. The chain links TRBV18 to TRBJ1-5, with a possible D match to TRBD1 (5 bases). This CDR3 spans 15 amino acids. CDR1 is KGHSH, CDR2 LQKENI, per germline. V lost 5 bases, J lost 6 bases, and 17 bases lay in between.

This clonotype was found many times. The V call is TRBV2, the J call TRBJ2-3; D unclear. The CDR3 contains 15 residues. V shed 3 bases and J shed 4 bases, with 14 bases lying between them. Germline V gene sequence: CDR1 SNHLY, CDR2 FYNNEI. CDR3: CASSESSGYPDTQYF. CDR3 coding DNA: TGTGCCAGCAGTGAGAGTTCGGGCTATCCAGATACGCAGTATTTT.

The sample holds a few counts of this clonotype. V is TRBV6-4 and J is TRBJ2-2, with no clear D. There are 10 residues in the CDR3. With 7 bases removed from V and 10 bases from J, the gap between germline ends came to 7 bases. The germline CDR1 and CDR2 sequences are MRHNA and SNTAGT. CDR3 sequence (DNA): TGTGCCAGCACCCGCGAGGAGCTGTTTTTT. Translation: CASTREELFF.

This clonotype was counted ten times or more. This chain joins TRBV11-2 and TRBJ2-6; TRBD2 matches at 8 bases. J was trimmed by 0 bases and V by 2 bases; bases with no gene match: 9. The CDR3 covers 19 residues. CDR1 SGHAT and CDR2 FQNNGV come from the germline V gene. The DNA of the CDR3 is TGTGCCAGCAGCTTATATCCGCTAGCGGGCGACTCTGGGGCCAACGTCCTGACTTTC. Its protein is CASSLYPLAGDSGANVLTF. Based on the CDR3 plus reference TRBV11-2 and TRBJ2-6, the full variable domain is EAGVAQSPRYKIIEKRQSVAFWCNPISGHATLYWYQQILGQGPKLLIQFQNNGVVDDSQLPKDRFSAERLKGVDSTLKIQPAKLEDSAVYLCASSLYPLAGDSGANVLTFGAGSRLTVL.

This clonotype was seen at least ten times. The chain is built from TRBV11-2 and TRBJ1-2; 7 bases line up with TRBD1. J gave up 4 bases and V 4 bases, and 12 bases lay outside the gene matches. Germline CDR1 SGHAT, CDR2 FQNNGV. This CDR3 has 16 amino acids. The CDR3 DNA reads TGTGCCAGCAGCTCCAGAGGACAGGCCGGTAGCTATGGCTACACCTTC. Encoded protein: CASSSRGQAGSYGYTF.

This clonotype has a handful of counts. The rearrangement joins TRBV6-2 or TRBV6-3 to TRBJ2-3, with 11 positions matching TRBD1. This CDR3 is built from 18 residues. CDR1 is MNHEY and CDR2 is SVGEGT in the germline V gene. V lost 0 bases to trimming and J lost 2 bases; unmatched junction nucleotides: 7. The CDR3 sequence: CASSYSRGTGGPTDTQYF. The CDR3 coding sequence is TGTGCCAGCAGTTACTCCCGGGGGACAGGGGGACCCACAGATACGCAGTATTTT.

This clonotype occurred many times. The chain joins TRBV18 to TRBJ2-1; unclear D gene. Trimming took off 1 base at V and 2 bases at J, with 9 bases between the two ends. Germline CDR1 is KGHSH and CDR2 is LQKENI. The CDR3 is 15 amino acids. The CDR3 protein is CASSPRGHTYNEQFF. The DNA of the CDR3 is TGTGCCAGCTCACCACGGGGTCATACCTACAATGAGCAGTTCTTC.

This clonotype has a count of ten or more. The chain carries TRBV11-2 and TRBJ1-1; no clear D gene. There are 15 residues in the CDR3. V dropped 6 bases and J dropped 1 base, with 15 bases sitting between them. The germline V gene has CDR1 SGHAT and CDR2 FQNNGV. The chain's CDR3 is CASRWPGRKNTEAFF. CDR3 bases: TGTGCCAGCAGGTGGCCGGGGAGGAAGAACACTGAAGCTTTCTTT.

The rearrangement joins TRBV7-3 to TRBJ2-2; 10 nucleotides align to TRBD1. The CDR3 has 17 residues. Germline V gives CDR1 SGHTA, CDR2 FQGTGA. The V gene end was trimmed by 5 bases and the J gene end by 9 bases; junction bases not matched to a gene: 15. CDR3 residues: CASSPLGGQGSSRELFF. As DNA, the CDR3 is TGTGCCAGCAGCCCCCTTGGGGGACAGGGGAGCTCTAGGGAGCTGTTTTTT.

This clonotype was seen many times. The CDR3 nucleotides read TGCGCCAGCAGCACCGGACGGACCCAAGAGACCCAGTACTTC. It codes for CASSTGRTQETQYF. This chain links TRBV5-1 with TRBJ2-5; D gene ambiguous. The CDR3 is 14 residues long. Trimming took off 4 bases at V and 1 base at J, with 11 bases between the two ends. Per the germline V gene, CDR1 is SGHRS and CDR2 is YFSETQ.

This clonotype came up many times. The rearrangement uses TRBV18 and TRBJ2-7; D is perhaps TRBD2 (5 bases). V was cut by 3 bases and J by 0 bases, with 12 bases left in between. CDR3 length equals 15 residues. Germline V gene lookup returns CDR1 KGHSH and CDR2 LQKENI. CDR3 protein: CASSPLIGDSYEQYF. The CDR3 nucleotides are TGTGCCAGCTCACCGTTGATCGGGGACTCCTACGAGCAGTACTTC.